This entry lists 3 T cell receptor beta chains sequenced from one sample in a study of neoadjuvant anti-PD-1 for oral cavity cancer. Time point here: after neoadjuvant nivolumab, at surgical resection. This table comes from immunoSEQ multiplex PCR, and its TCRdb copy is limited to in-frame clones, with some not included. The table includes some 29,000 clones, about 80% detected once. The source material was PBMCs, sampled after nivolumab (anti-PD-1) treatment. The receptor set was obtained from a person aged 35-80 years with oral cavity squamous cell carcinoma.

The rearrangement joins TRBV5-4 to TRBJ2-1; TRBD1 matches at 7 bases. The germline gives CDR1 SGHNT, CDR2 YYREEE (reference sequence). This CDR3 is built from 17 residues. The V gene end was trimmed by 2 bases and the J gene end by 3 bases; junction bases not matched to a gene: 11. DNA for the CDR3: TGTGCCAGCAGCTTACAAACCAGGACAGGCTACTACAATGAGCAGTTCTTC. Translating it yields CASSLQTRTGYYNEQFF.

CDR3 sequence reads: CASSQGWDNEKLFF. The DNA for the CDR3 is TGCGCCAGCAGCCAGGGGTGGGATAATGAAAAACTGTTTTTT. The rearrangement joins TRBV4-3 to TRBJ1-4; no clear D gene. Trimming took 3 bases from V and 4 from J, leaving 9 bases between them. In germline, CDR1 is LGHNA, CDR2 YSLEER. This CDR3 has 14 amino acids.

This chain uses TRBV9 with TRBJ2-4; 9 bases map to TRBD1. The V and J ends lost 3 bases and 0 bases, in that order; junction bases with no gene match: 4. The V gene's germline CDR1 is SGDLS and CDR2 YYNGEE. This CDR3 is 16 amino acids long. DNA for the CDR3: TGTGCCAGCAGCGAAGGGACAGGGATAGCCAAAAACATTCAGTACTTC. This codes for CASSEGTGIAKNIQYF.